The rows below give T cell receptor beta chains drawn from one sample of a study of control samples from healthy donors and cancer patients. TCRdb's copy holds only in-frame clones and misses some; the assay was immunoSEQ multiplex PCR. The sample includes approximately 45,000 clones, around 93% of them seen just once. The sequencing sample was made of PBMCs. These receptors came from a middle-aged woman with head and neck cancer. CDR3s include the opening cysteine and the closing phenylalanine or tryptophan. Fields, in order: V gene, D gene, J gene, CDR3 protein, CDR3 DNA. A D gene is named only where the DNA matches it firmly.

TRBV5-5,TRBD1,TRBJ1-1,CASSPQGQATQGAFF,TGTGCCAGCAGCCCACAGGGACAGGCAACCCAGGGAGCTTTCTTT
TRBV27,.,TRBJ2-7,CASRTSRSVYEQYF,TGTGCCAGCAGAACCTCGAGAAGCGTCTACGAGCAGTACTTC
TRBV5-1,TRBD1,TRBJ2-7,CASSSGQGREEQYF,TGCGCCAGCAGCTCGGGACAGGGGCGGGAAGAGCAGTACTTC
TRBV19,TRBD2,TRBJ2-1,CVSSSGAGWEFF,TGTGTCAGTAGTAGCGGGGCGGGATGGGAGTTCTTC
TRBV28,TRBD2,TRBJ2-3,CASSQLERGDTDTQYF,TGTGCCAGCAGTCAACTTGAGCGGGGGGACACAGATACGCAGTATTTT
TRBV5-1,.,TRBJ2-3,CASSLLGLVTDTQYF,TGCGCCAGCAGCTTGTTAGGACTGGTGACAGATACGCAGTATTTT
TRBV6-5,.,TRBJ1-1,CASSSSNRNTEAFF,TGTGCCAGCAGTTCCTCGAATAGGAACACTGAAGCTTTCTTT
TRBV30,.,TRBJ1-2,CAWSVIGFNYGYTF,TGTGCCTGGAGTGTCATTGGATTTAACTATGGCTACACCTTC
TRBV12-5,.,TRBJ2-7,CASGLGAGFYEQYF,TGTGCTAGTGGTTTAGGGGCAGGCTTCTACGAGCAGTACTTC
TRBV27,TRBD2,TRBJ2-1,CASSSTSETYNEQFF,TGTGCCAGCAGTTCCACTAGCGAGACCTACAATGAGCAGTTCTTC
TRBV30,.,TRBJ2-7,CAWSPAFYEQYF,TGTGCCTGGAGCCCGGCTTTCTACGAGCAGTACTTC
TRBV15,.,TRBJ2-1,CATSARVTDYEQFF,TGTGCCACCAGCGCCAGGGTAACTGACTATGAGCAGTTCTTC
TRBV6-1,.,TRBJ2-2,CATSARMDTGELFF,TGTGCCACCTCCGCCCGTATGGACACCGGGGAGCTGTTTTTT
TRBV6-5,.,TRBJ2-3,CASSSSVGDTQYF,TGTGCCAGCAGTTCCTCAGTGGGAGATACGCAGTATTTT